This entry lists 20 T cell receptor beta chains sequenced from one sample in a study of tumor-infiltrating lymphocytes in localized non-small cell lung cancer. Clones were read by immunoSEQ multiplex PCR, and TCRdb kept only the in-frame ones, dropping some. Found here are 3,000 to 4,500 clones, 79% of them singletons; the top ten hold approximately 9.6%. Sequencing was carried out using uninvolved lung tissue not adjacent to the tumor. The source is a human donor with non-small cell lung cancer.

This sequence joins TRBV19 and TRBJ2-5, with 10 bases aligning to TRBD2. Germline CDR1 LNHDA, CDR2 SQIVND (reference sequence). This CDR3 has 15 amino acids. J lost 9 bases, V lost 9 bases, and 16 bases had no gene match. The CDR3 DNA follows: TGTGCCAGCTCTGGGGAGACTAGCGGGTCTACGGCCCAGTACTTC. Translated, it gives CASSGETSGSTAQYF. The complete variable domain, with remaining parts taken from reference TRBV19 and TRBJ2-5, reads DGGITQSPKYLFRKEGQNVTLSCEQNLNHDAMYWYRQDPGQGLRLIYYSQIVNDFQKGDIAEGYSVSREKKESFPLTVTSAQKNPTAFYLCASSGETSGSTAQYFGPGTRLLVL.

This clone was picked up a small number of times. The chain employs TRBV30 and TRBJ1-5, with a possible D match to TRBD1 (6 bases). Trimming left V 2 bases short and J 4 bases short, with 12 bases between. The CDR3 has 14 amino acids. The V gene's germline CDR1 is GTSNPN and CDR2 SVGIG (reference sequence). This CDR3 is CAWSHRDKNQPQHF. CDR3 sequence (DNA): TGTGCCTGGAGTCACCGGGACAAGAATCAGCCCCAGCATTTT.

This clone has just a few counts. J is TRBJ1-3 and V is TRBV27; D not resolved. Trimming removed 6 bases from V and 0 bases from J, with 3 bases in between. The CDR3 sequence is 12 residues long. CDR1 and CDR2 from the germline V gene are MNHEY and SMNVEV (reference sequence). The CDR3: CASRSSGNTIYF. The CDR3, as DNA: TGTGCCAGCAGGTCCTCTGGAAACACCATATATTTT.

The rearrangement joins TRBV5-1 to TRBJ2-1; 8 bases are a match to TRBD2. Germline V gene lookup returns CDR1 SGHRS and CDR2 YFSETQ. The V gene end was trimmed by 0 bases and the J gene end by 10 bases; junction bases not matched to a gene: 9. The CDR3 runs to 15 residues. The CDR3 sequence: CASSLASAGAGEQFF. The DNA for the CDR3 is TGCGCCAGCAGCTTGGCCTCAGCGGGAGCCGGGGAGCAGTTCTTC.

The V and J genes are TRBV5-6 and TRBJ1-2, with 7 bases lining up with TRBD1. The germline gives CDR1 SGHDT, CDR2 YYEEEE. This CDR3 contains 15 residues. After removal of 4 bases from V and 4 bases from J, the junction contained 10 bases not matched to a gene. CDR3 loop: CASSPGTVIAYGYTF. CDR3 DNA: TGTGCCAGCAGCCCCGGGACAGTAATAGCCTATGGCTACACCTTC.

J is TRBJ2-1 and V is TRBV6-5; TRBD2 matches 11 bases. CDR3 length: 15 amino acids. V shed 8 bases, J shed 3 bases, and the junction held 6 bases outside the gene matches. CDR1 MNHEY and CDR2 SVGAGI come from the germline V gene. CDR3 DNA sequence: TGTGCCAGCGGGCTAGCGGGAGGCGGCTACAATGAGCAGTTCTTC. Translating it yields CASGLAGGGYNEQFF.

The chain carries TRBV19 and TRBJ2-7; D possibly matches TRBD1 or TRBD2 (5 bases each). The CDR3 length is 15 residues. CDR1 is LNHDA and CDR2 is SQIVND in the germline V gene (reference sequence). V was clipped by 8 bases and J by 0 bases, with 17 bases between them. The CDR3: CASRRGDGGSYEQYF. The CDR3 region has the DNA TGTGCCAGTCGCCGGGGTGATGGGGGCTCCTACGAGCAGTACTTC.

This chain joins TRBV6-1 and TRBJ2-5; 10 bases align to TRBD1. CDR3 length equals 16 residues. V trimming: 1 base; J trimming: 4 bases; junction bases outside the gene matches: 6. Germline CDR1 MNHNS, CDR2 SASEGT. The CDR3 spells CASSEVRTGGGETQYF. The CDR3 DNA is TGTGCCAGCAGTGAAGTGAGGACAGGGGGTGGAGAGACCCAGTACTTC.

This clone was found a few times. The same CDR3 arises from other DNA sequences in this sample as well. The V and J genes are TRBV27 and TRBJ2-1; the D is unclear. CDR3 length equals 12 residues. Germline CDR1 and CDR2: MNHEY and SMNVEV (reference sequence). Trimming pared 3 bases from V and 4 bases from J, leaving 4 bases between. CDR3 in DNA: TGTGCCAGCAGTTTGAATTACAATGAGCAGTTCTTC. This translates into CASSLNYNEQFF.

The chain couples TRBV6-5 to TRBJ1-1, with a possible D match to TRBD1 (6 bases). The V end was cut by 4 bases, the J end by 5 bases, with 11 bases between. CDR1 is MNHEY and CDR2 is SVGAGI in the germline V gene. The CDR3 spans 13 residues. In nucleotides, the CDR3 is TGTGCCAGCAGTTCAGGGGTTTGGACTGAAGCTTTCTTT. Translated, it gives CASSSGVWTEAFF.

The V call is TRBV28, the J call TRBJ1-5, with TRBD1 matching over 9 bases. Trimming at V came to 4 bases and at J to 5 bases, leaving 6 bases not matched to a gene. Germline CDR1 and CDR2: MDHEN and SYDVKM. The CDR3 runs 15 residues. CDR3 coding DNA: TGTGCCAGCAGTTCGGGACAGGGAGGCGATCAGCCCCAGCATTTT. Residues: CASSSGQGGDQPQHF.

The CDR3 DNA reads TGCGCCAGCAGAACAGGGGGCGCGGACACTGAAGCTTTCTTT. Translation: CASRTGGADTEAFF. The J gene is TRBJ1-1, the V gene TRBV5-1; 9 nucleotides line up with TRBD1. In germline, CDR1 is SGHRS, CDR2 YFSETQ. Unmatched junction bases numbered 5, after V lost 5 bases and J lost 3 bases. CDR3 length equals 14 residues.

This chain links TRBV4-1 with TRBJ1-2; D is uncertain. CDR3 length equals 17 residues. Germline V gene data show CDR1 as MGHRA and CDR2 as YSYEKL. Trimming removed 3 bases at V and 6 bases at J, with 23 bases between. CDR3 nucleotides: TGCGCCAGCAGCCAGGAAGGGAGTGGGCCAGGAGGAAATGGCTACACCTTC. Its protein is CASSQEGSGPGGNGYTF.

The CDR3 loop is CASSLGGADEKLFF. The CDR3 coding sequence is TGCGCCAGCAGCTTGGGCGGGGCGGACGAAAAACTGTTTTTT. This chain links TRBV5-1 with TRBJ1-4; perhaps TRBD1 as D (5 bases). Trimming cost V 0 bases and J 8 bases, with 11 bases left between them. CDR1 is SGHRS, CDR2 YFSETQ, per germline. The CDR3 totals 14 residues.

The DNA for the CDR3 is TGTGCCAGTAGTATTGCGGGGGCACGGGGAGAATTTACACACCACTACGAGCAGTACTTC. Amino acids: CASSIAGARGEFTHHYEQYF. The chain has TRBV19 and TRBJ2-7, with a tentative D call TRBD2 (7 bases). CDR3 length: 20 residues. Germline V lookup: CDR1 LNHDA, CDR2 SQIVND (reference sequence). V lost 3 bases and J 3 bases, leaving 30 bases between the germline ends.

J is TRBJ2-7 and V is TRBV11-3; TRBD1 agrees at 8 bases. The CDR3 loop spans 14 amino acids. The germline V gene encodes CDR1 SGHNT and CDR2 YENEEA. V lost 5 bases and J lost 2; bases outside the gene matches: 5. The CDR3 coding sequence is TGTGCCAGCAGCACTCGGGACAGGCCCTACGAGCAGTACTTC. Encoded protein: CASSTRDRPYEQYF.

This clone was detected a few times. J is TRBJ1-1 and V is TRBV5-4; 7 bases fit TRBD1. J was trimmed by 4 bases and V by 7 bases; bases with no gene match: 10. Germline CDR1 is SGHNT and CDR2 is YYREEE (reference sequence). CDR3 length equals 14 residues. CDR3 DNA: TGTGCCAGCGGAATTGTAGACAGGGCCACTGAAGCTTTCTTT. Translated: CASGIVDRATEAFF. Filled out from reference TRBV5-4 and TRBJ1-1, the complete variable domain reads ETGVTQSPTHLIKTRGQQVTLRCSSQSGHNTVSWYQQALGQGPQFIFQYYREEENGRGNFPPRFSGLQFPNYSSELNVNALELDDSALYLCASGIVDRATEAFFGQGTRLTVV.

The sample holds a few counts of this clone. The chain links TRBV30 to TRBJ2-1; 13 positions match TRBD2. The CDR3 is made up of 14 amino acids. Germline-derived CDR1 and CDR2 are GTSNPN and SVGIG (reference sequence). With 4 bases clipped from V and 6 bases from J, the junction kept 3 bases outside the gene matches. CDR3 in amino acids: CAWTGLAGFNEQFF. CDR3 nucleotides: TGTGCCTGGACGGGACTAGCGGGGTTCAATGAGCAGTTCTTC.

The chain is built from TRBV7-9 and TRBJ2-1; D may be TRBD2 (6 bases). Germline V gene sequence: CDR1 SEHNR, CDR2 FQNEAQ (reference sequence). The V end was cut by 2 bases, the J end by 13 bases, with 9 bases between. The CDR3 is 11 amino acids. CDR3 sequence: CASSLRDFQFF. The CDR3 DNA is TGTGCCAGCAGCTTAAGGGACTTCCAGTTCTTC.

This clone appeared a single time. The V call is TRBV6-5, the J call TRBJ1-1, with TRBD1 as a possible D gene (6 bases). V lost 2 bases, J lost 7 bases, and 11 bases lay in between. The CDR3 is 13 residues long. Germline V CDR1 and CDR2: MNHEY, SVGAGI. The CDR3, as DNA: TGTGCCAGCAGTTACCGACAGGCCAGTGAAGCTTTCTTT. It encodes CASSYRQASEAFF.